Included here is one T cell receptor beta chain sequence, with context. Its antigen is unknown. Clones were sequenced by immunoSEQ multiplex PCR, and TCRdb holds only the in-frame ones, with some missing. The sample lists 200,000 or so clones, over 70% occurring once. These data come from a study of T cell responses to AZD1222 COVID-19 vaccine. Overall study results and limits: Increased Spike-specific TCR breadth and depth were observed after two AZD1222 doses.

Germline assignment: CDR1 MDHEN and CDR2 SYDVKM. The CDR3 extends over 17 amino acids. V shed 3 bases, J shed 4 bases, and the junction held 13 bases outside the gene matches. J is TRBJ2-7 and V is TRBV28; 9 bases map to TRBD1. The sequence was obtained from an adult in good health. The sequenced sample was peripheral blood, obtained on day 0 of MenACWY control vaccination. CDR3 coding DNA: TGTGCCAGCAGTTTTTTCGTAACTGGACAGGGGTTTTACGAGCAGTACTTC. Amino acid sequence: CASSFFVTGQGFYEQYF.